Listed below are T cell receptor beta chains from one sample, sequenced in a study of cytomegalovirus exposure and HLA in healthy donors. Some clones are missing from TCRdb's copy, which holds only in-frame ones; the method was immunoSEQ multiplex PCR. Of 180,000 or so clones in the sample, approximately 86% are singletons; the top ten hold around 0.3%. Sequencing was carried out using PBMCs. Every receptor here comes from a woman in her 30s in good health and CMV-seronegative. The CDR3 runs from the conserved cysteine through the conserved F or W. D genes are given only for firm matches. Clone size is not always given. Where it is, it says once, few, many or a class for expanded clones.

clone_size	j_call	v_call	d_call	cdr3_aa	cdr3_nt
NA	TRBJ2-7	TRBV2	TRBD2	CASSSTLADPPYEQYF	TGTGCCAGCAGTTCTACCCTAGCGGATCCCCCCTACGAGCAGTACTTC
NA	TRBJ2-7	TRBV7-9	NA	CASSPLGARKDEQYF	TGTGCCAGCAGCCCCCTGGGAGCGCGGAAGGACGAGCAGTACTTC
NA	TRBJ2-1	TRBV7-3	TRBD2	CASSLTGTRRNEQFF	TGTGCCAGCAGCCTAACCGGGACTAGAAGGAATGAGCAGTTCTTC
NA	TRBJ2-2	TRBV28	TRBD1	CASSVAGTAFAANTGELFF	TGTGCCAGCAGTGTAGCCGGGACAGCATTTGCCGCGAACACCGGGGAGCTGTTTTTT
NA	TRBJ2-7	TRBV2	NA	CASSELDGSSYEQYF	TGTGCCAGCAGTGAACTGGACGGGAGCTCCTACGAGCAGTACTTC
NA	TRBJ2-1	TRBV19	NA	CASSILLTSGGDEQFF	TGTGCCAGTAGTATCCTCCTCACCTCGGGCGGGGATGAGCAGTTCTTC
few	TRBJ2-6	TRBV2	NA	CASSEAGVWANVLTF	TGTGCCAGCAGTGAGGCAGGGGTCTGGGCCAACGTCCTGACTTTC
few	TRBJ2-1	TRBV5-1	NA	CASSLASGNEQFF	TGCGCCAGCAGCTTGGCCTCGGGCAATGAGCAGTTCTTC
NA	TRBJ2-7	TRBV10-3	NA	CAISSQGPYEQYF	TGTGCCATCAGTTCACAGGGCCCCTACGAGCAGTACTTC
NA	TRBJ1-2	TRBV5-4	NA	CASSLGAGYGYTF	TGTGCCAGCAGCTTGGGGGCAGGCTATGGCTACACCTTC
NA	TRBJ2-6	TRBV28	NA	CASLSPGTGANVLTF	TGTGCCAGTTTATCCCCAGGGACTGGGGCCAACGTCCTGACTTTC
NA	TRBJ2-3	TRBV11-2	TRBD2	CASSLGLAGRSSTDTQYF	TGTGCCAGCAGCTTGGGACTAGCGGGCCGGTCCAGCACAGATACGCAGTATTTT